Presented here are 14 T cell receptor beta chains from one specimen sequenced in a study of T cells after somatic rescue of genetic block. Here immunoSEQ multiplex PCR was the method, and the copy in TCRdb shows in-frame clones only, minus some. The table includes about 15,000 clones, around three quarters detected once. Sequenced material: peripheral blood mononuclear cells (PBMCs). All receptors derive from a boy aged 5-17 years.

The chain carries TRBV5-1 and TRBJ2-1; 7 positions match TRBD2. This CDR3 contains 16 residues. Germline V gene data show CDR1 as SGHRS and CDR2 as YFSETQ. The V segment lost 0 bases and the J segment 4 bases; nucleotides outside the gene matches: 7. The CDR3 loop reads CASSLAETSPYNEQFF. CDR3 bases: TGCGCCAGCAGCTTGGCCGAGACTAGCCCATACAATGAGCAGTTCTTC.

In nucleotides, the CDR3 is TGTGCCAGCAGCCCCGGAGGTCCCTACGAGCAGTACTTC. Translation: CASSPGGPYEQYF. V gene TRBV28 combines with J gene TRBJ2-7; D possibly corresponds to TRBD2 (5 bases). Germline CDR1 reads MDHEN; CDR2 reads SYDVKM. The CDR3 extends over 13 amino acids. Trimming removed 6 bases from V and 2 bases from J, with 11 bases in between.

This clone was seen more than once but under ten times. The V call is TRBV6-5, the J call TRBJ2-5; TRBD1 aligns across 7 bases. Trimming took 4 bases from V and 4 from J; bases not matched to a gene: 9. Germline CDR1 MNHEY, CDR2 SVGAGI. This CDR3 is built from 15 residues. The DNA for the CDR3 is TGTGCCAGCAGTTCCTTCGAGGGGGCCCGAGAGACCCAGTACTTC. Translation: CASSSFEGARETQYF.

This chain joins TRBV18 and TRBJ1-3; D is unclear. From germline, CDR1 is KGHSH and CDR2 LQKENI. The CDR3 is 15 amino acids. V lost 2 bases and J 9 bases, leaving 17 bases between the germline ends. The CDR3 DNA sequence: TGTGCCAGCTCACCAACCCGACGGGGAGTTGGCACCATATATTTT. Translation gives CASSPTRRGVGTIYF. The whole variable domain, remainder taken from reference TRBV18 and TRBJ1-3, is NAGVMQNPRHLVRRRGQEARLRCSPMKGHSHVYWYRQLPEEGLKFMVYLQKENIIDESGMPKERFSAEFPKEGPSILRIQQVVRGDSAAYFCASSPTRRGVGTIYFGEGSWLTVV.

This clone was recorded only once. The rearrangement uses TRBV19 and TRBJ1-5; 8 nucleotides agree with TRBD1. The germline CDR1 and CDR2 sequences are LNHDA and SQIVND (reference sequence). V lost 4 bases, J lost 7 bases, and 9 bases stayed unmatched. The length of the CDR3 is 15 residues. The CDR3 sequence: CASSRLDRAGQPQHF. CDR3 nucleotide sequence: TGTGCCAGTAGTAGACTGGACAGGGCGGGGCAGCCCCAGCATTTT.

V is TRBV6-4 and J is TRBJ2-2, with a tentative D call TRBD1 (6 bases). This CDR3 contains 15 residues. Deletions cut 5 bases from V and 1 base from J, with 11 bases between. Looked up from germline, CDR1 is MRHNA and CDR2 is SNTAGT. This CDR3 reads CASSSTGLNTGELFF. The CDR3 DNA reads as TGTGCCAGCAGTTCTACAGGGTTGAACACCGGGGAGCTGTTTTTT.

V is TRBV9 and J is TRBJ1-1; D not resolved. In germline, CDR1 is SGDLS, CDR2 YYNGEE. V shed 0 bases and J shed 1 base, with 4 bases lying between them. This CDR3 comprises 13 residues. CDR3 in DNA: TGTGCCAGCAGCGTAGGGACGAACACTGAAGCTTTCTTT. Translating it yields CASSVGTNTEAFF.

The rearrangement links TRBV9 to TRBJ2-7; maybe TRBD1 (6 bases). This CDR3 spans 15 amino acids. CDR1 is SGDLS, CDR2 YYNGEE, per germline. The V gene lost 2 bases and the J gene lost 0 bases, with 12 bases spanning the gap. The CDR3 loop is CASSVGHGVSYEQYF. Here the CDR3 DNA reads TGTGCCAGCAGCGTGGGACACGGGGTCTCCTACGAGCAGTACTTC.

This clone has just one count. The CDR3 DNA reads TGTGCCACCTCAAACAGGGGCGAGAGCTCCTACAATGAGCAGTTCTTC. This encodes CATSNRGESSYNEQFF. The chain combines TRBV10-3 with TRBJ2-1; 7 positions match TRBD1. The germline CDR1 and CDR2 sequences are ENHRY and SYGVKD. This CDR3 contains 16 residues. Germline trimming cut 10 bases from V and 0 bases from J; bases unmatched to any gene: 12.

The chain carries TRBV5-5 and TRBJ2-5; 15 bases are shared with TRBD2. The germline gives CDR1 SGHKS, CDR2 YYEKEE (reference sequence). The CDR3 spans 15 residues. V trimming: 4 bases; J trimming: 5 bases; junction bases outside the gene matches: 3. The CDR3 protein is CASSPGLAGGETQYF. As DNA, the CDR3 is TGTGCCAGCAGCCCCGGACTAGCGGGGGGGGAGACCCAGTACTTC.

The CDR3 coding sequence is TGCGCCAGCAGCGGGGACCGCGTAGGGGCCAAAAACATTCAGTACTTC. Translation gives CASSGDRVGAKNIQYF. This sequence joins TRBV5-1 and TRBJ2-4; possibly TRBD1 or TRBD2 for D (5 bases each). CDR3 length: 16 amino acids. Germline loops: CDR1 SGHRS, CDR2 YFSETQ. Trimming shortened V by 4 bases and J by 1 base, and 15 bases separated the two germline ends.

V usage is TRBV10-3 and J usage is TRBJ2-7; 11 bases fit TRBD1. The CDR3 sequence is 17 residues long. Germline CDR1 ENHRY, CDR2 SYGVKD. The J segment lost 5 bases and the V segment lost 5 bases, leaving 14 bases of the junction unmatched. This CDR3 reads CAISPQTPGQGADEQYF. The CDR3 DNA is TGTGCCATCAGTCCCCAGACGCCAGGACAGGGGGCTGACGAGCAGTACTTC.

The V and J genes are TRBV18 and TRBJ2-7; D not certain. The germline V gene encodes CDR1 KGHSH and CDR2 LQKENI. The CDR3 is made up of 17 amino acids. With 2 bases removed from V and 0 bases from J, the gap between germline ends came to 17 bases. The DNA for the CDR3 is TGTGCCAGCTCACCAAATCGTCCGACGGCCAGCTCCTACGAGCAGTACTTC. It codes for CASSPNRPTASSYEQYF.

The chain is built from TRBV10-3 and TRBJ1-1; D is unresolved. The V gene's germline CDR1 is ENHRY and CDR2 SYGVKD. This CDR3 spans 13 amino acids. V was pared by 6 bases and J by 1 base, with 9 bases between. The CDR3 DNA is TGTGCCATCAGGGTTGCCAAGAACACTGAAGCTTTCTTT. Its translation is CAIRVAKNTEAFF.